This T cell receptor (beta chain) was identified in a study of early stage breast cancer tumors. In the study overall: Invasive lobular carcinomas made up about 30% of the 12 ER+/PR+/HER2- tumors. Average read coverage per sample was roughly 9.1-fold.

Germline V CDR1 and CDR2: SGHTA, FQGNSA. This CDR3 spans 14 amino acids. The V gene lost 4 bases and the J gene lost 0 bases, with 6 bases spanning the gap. Here immunoSEQ multiplex PCR was the method, and the copy in TCRdb shows in-frame clones only, minus some. The sample shows roughly 57,000 clones, 80% to 95% of them seen only once. Sequencing input: blood. The clonotype comes from an older person with breast cancer. The chain links TRBV7-2 to TRBJ2-2; no clear D. This CDR3 is CASSWRANTGELFF. The DNA for the CDR3 is TGTGCCAGCAGCTGGAGAGCGAACACCGGGGAGCTGTTTTTT.